This T cell receptor (beta chain) appears in the sequencing data of a study of CD8+ T cells in alopecia areata. Across the whole study: Twice daily, treated patients received 5 to 10 mg of oral tofacitinib. Study-wide points: In lesional scalp, particularly from alopecia totalis/universalis, clonality was higher than in normal scalp.

Turning to this clone: Its specificity is unknown. Other DNA variants within this sample encode the same CDR3.

Germline CDR1 is GTSNPN and CDR2 is SVGIG (reference sequence). V lost 0 bases, J lost 2 bases, and 3 bases stayed unmatched. The CDR3 contains 14 residues. Extracted from the samples, RNA was reverse transcribed into cDNA to serve as the sequencing template. Some clones are missing from TCRdb's copy, which holds only in-frame ones; the method was immunoSEQ multiplex PCR. The sample consists of approximately 43,000 clones, around three fifths of them appearing once. The treatment denotes: oral pan-JAK inhibitor, 5-10 mg twice daily. CD4+ and CD8+ T cells were sorted from PBMCs stained for CD3, CD4 and CD8.

The sequencing here drew on CD8+ T cells sorted from blood, taken at week 4, from a patient treated with tofacitinib. This chain connects TRBV30 to TRBJ2-7; 8 nucleotides align to TRBD1. This clonotype was obtained from a human donor with alopecia areata. CDR3 region: CAWSVGQGTYEQYF. The CDR3 DNA sequence: TGTGCCTGGAGTGTCGGACAGGGCACCTACGAGCAGTACTTC.